This T cell receptor beta chain was retrieved from a study of tumor and adjacent non-tumor tissue in lung cancer. Study-level points and caveats: Significantly higher TCR diversity was found in tumor than normal lung.

No cell sorting was done before RNA was extracted from the tissue. TCRbeta libraries were built with three rounds of nested PCR, modified from ARM-PCR. TCRdb used MiXCR to reprocess the multiplex PCR reads, holding one entry per CDR3 protein. The repertoire holds just over 200,000 distinct CDR3 sequences, with roughly 70% as singletons. With respect to this clonotype: Its antigen is as yet unknown.

The CDR3 totals 15 residues. V was clipped by 4 bases and J by 3 bases; unmatched bases: 4. Germline V CDR1 and CDR2: KGHDR, SFDVKD. This sequence joins TRBV24-1 and TRBJ2-2, with 7 positions matching TRBD1. Sequencing was carried out using lung tumor tissue. The origin of this receptor is a man in his 60s with non-small cell lung cancer. CDR3 sequence reads: CATSEPDRDTGELFF. The DNA of the CDR3 is TGTGCCACCAGTGAACCCGACAGGGACACCGGGGAGCTGTTTTTT.